The 8 T cell receptor beta chains presented below share a single source sample, sequenced in a study of control samples from healthy donors and cancer patients. Assay: immunoSEQ multiplex PCR; the TCRdb copy retains only in-frame clones and omits some. The sample carries some 250,000 clones, roughly 82% recorded once. Sequences were obtained from PBMCs. These receptors originate from a woman aged 55-70 years with lung cancer.

This rearrangement joins TRBV7-8 to TRBJ2-5; the D gene is possibly TRBD2 (6 bases). The germline V gene has CDR1 SGHVS and CDR2 FQNEAQ. V was shortened by 4 bases and J by 2 bases, with 14 bases between the two germline ends. This CDR3 comprises 15 residues. The CDR3 sequence is CASSSTRDSQETQYF. The CDR3 nucleotides are TGTGCCAGCAGCTCAACTCGGGACTCTCAAGAGACCCAGTACTTC. Full variable domain (rest looked up from reference TRBV7-8 and TRBJ2-5): GAGVSQSPRYKVAKRGQDVALRCDPISGHVSLFWYQQALGQGPEFLTYFQNEAQLDKSGLPSDRFFAERPEGSVSTLKIQRTQQEDSAVYLCASSSTRDSQETQYFGPGTRLLVL.

This chain joins TRBV28 and TRBJ1-5; D gene uncertain. CDR1 is MDHEN and CDR2 is SYDVKM in the germline V gene. This CDR3 has 15 amino acids. V lost 3 bases, J lost 6 bases, and 15 bases lay in between. In DNA form, the CDR3 reads TGTGCCAGCAGTTTTAACGCCCCGGGAGCTCAGCCCCAGCATTTT. Encoded protein: CASSFNAPGAQPQHF.

The genes are TRBV6-6 and TRBJ1-1; 8 nucleotides match TRBD1. Germline values: CDR1 MNHNY, CDR2 SVGAGI (reference sequence). This CDR3 is built from 13 residues. Losses at the gene ends were 7 bases for V and 3 bases for J; bases not matched to a gene: 4. Here the CDR3 reads CASTTGDYTEAFF. DNA for the CDR3: TGTGCCAGCACGACAGGGGATTACACTGAAGCTTTCTTT.

The chain employs TRBV5-1 and TRBJ2-7; D is undetermined. Germline V gene lookup returns CDR1 SGHRS and CDR2 YFSETQ. Between the trimmed V and J ends, which lost 2 bases and 2 bases, there was a span of 11 bases. CDR3 length: 14 residues. The CDR3: CASSLQGPAYEQYF. CDR3 sequence (DNA): TGCGCCAGCAGCTTACAAGGGCCTGCCTACGAGCAGTACTTC.

The chain recombines TRBV6-5 with TRBJ2-7; D call uncertain. The germline V gene has CDR1 MNHEY and CDR2 SVGAGI. The CDR3 runs 15 residues. Trimming removed 4 bases from V and 2 bases from J, with 15 bases in between. The CDR3 nucleotides are TGTGCCAGCAGTTCGTTAAGTGGCGCCACCTACGAGCAGTACTTC. Amino acid sequence: CASSSLSGATYEQYF.

This clone was seen just once. One end of the junction fails to match germline, which may point to a read error. The DNA of the CDR3 is TGTGCCACCAGTTCGGGATATGGTAATCAGCCCCAGCATTTT. The encoded protein is CATSSGYGNQPQHF. The chain joins TRBV27 to TRBJ1-5; D not certain. CDR1 is MNHEY, CDR2 SMNVEV, per germline (reference sequence). The CDR3 length is 14 residues.

The V call is TRBV24-1, the J call TRBJ2-5; TRBD1 matches at 7 bases. V dropped 4 bases and J dropped 9; count of bases not matched to a gene: 10. Germline CDR1 is KGHDR and CDR2 is SFDVKD. The CDR3 runs 14 residues. The CDR3 spells CATSDRGQTGPQYF. The CDR3 DNA follows: TGTGCCACCAGTGACCGGGGACAGACAGGGCCCCAGTACTTC.

The chain recombines TRBV7-9 with TRBJ2-1; D is tentatively TRBD1 or TRBD2 (5 bases each). The CDR3 is made up of 15 amino acids. Trimming took off 5 bases at V and 7 bases at J, with 18 bases between the two ends. Per germline, CDR1 SEHNR and CDR2 FQNEAQ (reference sequence). This CDR3 is CASSDGTRRPNEQFF. CDR3 DNA sequence: TGTGCCAGCAGCGACGGGACCCGCCGACCGAATGAGCAGTTCTTC.